These 8 T cell receptor beta chains were all obtained from the same sample, sequenced in a study of Ad26.COV2.S vaccination and SARS-CoV-2 variants. The treatment: about 20 received Ad26.COV2.S at low or high dose, single or two shots; 5 received placebo; per-sample allocation not given. Repertoires come from day 63 after the first vaccine or placebo injection. Assay: immunoSEQ multiplex PCR; the TCRdb copy retains only in-frame clones and omits some. In the table there are around 380,000 clones, approximately 86% of which are singletons. Material: peripheral blood, obtained in a trial of Ad26.COV2.S vaccine versus placebo. These receptors came from a person between 18 and 59 years old who received the Ad26.COV2.S COVID-19 vaccine or a placebo.

V usage is TRBV6-1 and J usage is TRBJ2-1; D possibly corresponds to TRBD2 (6 bases). CDR1 and CDR2 (germline): MNHNS, SASEGT. The CDR3 totals 16 residues. Trimming shortened V by 2 bases and J by 2 bases, and 13 bases separated the two germline ends. CDR3 nucleotides: TGTGCCAGCAGTGAATTCGCGGGGACCACCTACAATGAGCAGTTCTTC. It is translated as CASSEFAGTTYNEQFF.

This chain joins TRBV7-9 and TRBJ1-2; D unresolved. This CDR3 is 13 amino acids long. CDR1 SEHNR and CDR2 FQNEAQ come from the germline V gene (reference sequence). Trimming stripped 5 bases from V and 4 bases from J, with 11 bases between. CDR3: CASSSPAGYGYTF. The CDR3 region has the DNA TGTGCCAGCAGCAGCCCCGCGGGCTATGGCTACACCTTC.

The V gene is TRBV10-2, the J gene TRBJ2-1; D call uncertain. The CDR3 runs 15 residues. Trimming stripped 4 bases from V and 5 bases from J, with 15 bases between. Germline V gene lookup returns CDR1 WSHSY and CDR2 SAAADI. The CDR3 region is CASSANTIGHNEQFF. Written as DNA, the CDR3 is TGCGCCAGCAGTGCCAACACTATAGGGCACAATGAGCAGTTCTTC.

The chain is built from TRBV6-5 and TRBJ1-1, with a tentative D call TRBD1 (6 bases). Trimming took off 0 bases at V and 6 bases at J, with 8 bases between the two ends. The CDR3 length is 13 residues. Germline CDR1 MNHEY, CDR2 SVGAGI. The CDR3 sequence is CASSYSEGAEAFF. The CDR3 coding sequence is TGTGCCAGCAGTTACTCAGAGGGGGCTGAAGCTTTCTTT.

This clone was found a few times. The chain couples TRBV10-1 to TRBJ2-7; D might be TRBD1 or TRBD2, each matching 5 bases. Germline-derived CDR1 and CDR2 are WNHNN and SYGVQD (reference sequence). The CDR3 runs to 15 residues. V was pared by 9 bases and J by 3 bases, with 21 bases between. This CDR3 is CARRRDGWIRYEQYF. Written as DNA, the CDR3 is TGCGCCAGACGACGGGACGGGTGGATTCGCTACGAGCAGTACTTC.

The chain joins TRBV7-9 to TRBJ2-3; TRBD2 agrees at 13 bases. Germline loops: CDR1 SEHNR, CDR2 FQNEAQ (reference sequence). V was pared by 6 bases and J by 1 base, with 13 bases of the junction left unmatched. CDR3 length equals 19 residues. CDR3 DNA: TGTGCCAGCAGGAGATATATTTTCGGACTAGCGGGGGGCACAGATACGCAGTATTTT. Amino acid sequence: CASRRYIFGLAGGTDTQYF.

This chain uses TRBV5-1 with TRBJ1-6; the match to TRBD1 covers 7 bases. Germline lookup yields CDR1 SGHRS and CDR2 YFSETQ. This CDR3 spans 16 amino acids. Germline trimming cut 1 base from V and 5 bases from J; bases unmatched to any gene: 6. DNA of the CDR3: TGCGCCAGCAGCTTGTTGCCCACAGGGGATAATTCACCCCTCCACTTT. Protein: CASSLLPTGDNSPLHF.

This chain joins TRBV7-2 and TRBJ2-7, with D tentatively TRBD1 or TRBD2 (5 bases each). Germline values: CDR1 SGHTA, CDR2 FQGNSA. V was pared by 4 bases and J by 2 bases, with 12 bases between. The CDR3 is made up of 14 amino acids. This CDR3 is CASSSLGEAYEQYF. The CDR3 nucleotides read TGTGCCAGCAGCTCCCTGGGGGAAGCCTACGAGCAGTACTTC.